This TCR beta chain comes out of a study of OX40 agonist ivuxolimab in advanced cancers. Looking at the study overall: At 65% to 90% male, the cohort had a mean age of 60 years, ranging from roughly 20 to 90.

Here immunoSEQ multiplex PCR was the method, and the copy in TCRdb shows in-frame clones only, minus some. The sample consists of around 74,000 clones, under 95% of them appearing once. Study observations and caveats: Fewer expanded clones were found on average in CD4+ than in CD8+ T cells. Which antigen the expanded peripheral T cells recognized is unknown.

Regarding this clone: The antigen remains unidentified.

Trimming left V 1 base short and J 7 bases short, with 15 bases between. Germline-derived CDR1 and CDR2 are SGHRS and YFSETQ. This CDR3 has 15 residues. V usage is TRBV5-1 and J usage is TRBJ2-1; weak D call: TRBD2 (6 bases). The material sequenced was CD4+ or CD8+ T cells sorted from blood, taken in a trial of the OX40 agonist ivuxolimab. This receptor was taken from an adult with an advanced solid tumor such as melanoma, head and neck, liver or kidney cancer. The CDR3: CASSLTSRRSNEQFF. In nucleotides, the CDR3 is TGCGCCAGCAGCTTGACTAGCAGGAGGTCGAATGAGCAGTTCTTC.